These T cell receptor beta chains were read from a single sample in a study of cytomegalovirus exposure and HLA in healthy donors. Some clones are missing from TCRdb's copy, which holds only in-frame ones; the method was immunoSEQ multiplex PCR. This table has around 130,000 clones, over 80% appearing once. The specimen was PBMCs. The source is a female donor in good health and CMV-seronegative. Both conserved end residues are part of each CDR3. A D gene is named only where the DNA matches it firmly. The size entry is marked missing in some rows and otherwise reads once, few, many or a size class.

j_call clone_size d_call v_call cdr3_aa cdr3_nt
TRBJ2-1 NA NA TRBV6-1 CASSAVNEQFF TGTGCCAGCAGTGCTGTCAATGAGCAGTTCTTC
TRBJ1-2 NA NA TRBV5-1 CASSLEVAGIFTF TGCGCCAGCAGCTTGGAGGTAGCAGGGATCTTCACCTTC
TRBJ2-2 NA TRBD2 TRBV7-9 CASTLQRESGELFF TGTGCCAGCACCTTACAGCGGGAGTCCGGGGAGCTGTTTTTT
TRBJ2-3 NA NA TRBV5-4 CASSLGAERATDTQYF TGTGCCAGCAGCTTGGGAGCGGAGAGGGCCACAGATACGCAGTATTTT
TRBJ2-2 NA TRBD1 TRBV29-1 CSVEGGTGNTGELFF TGCAGCGTTGAAGGAGGGACAGGGAACACCGGGGAGCTGTTTTTT
TRBJ2-7 NA TRBD1 TRBV27 CASSFPGTGTYEQYF TGTGCCAGCAGTTTCCCGGGGACAGGTACCTACGAGCAGTACTTC
TRBJ1-1 once TRBD1 TRBV5-1 CASSLATGPTEAFF TGCGCCAGCAGCTTGGCGACAGGGCCCACTGAAGCTTTCTTT
TRBJ2-2 NA TRBD2 TRBV6-1 CASRLAGARGGELFF TGTGCCAGCAGACTAGCGGGTGCGAGGGGCGGGGAGCTGTTTTTT
TRBJ1-1 NA NA TRBV5-1 CASSWALGAEAFF TGCGCCAGCAGCTGGGCCCTTGGCGCTGAAGCTTTCTTT
TRBJ2-3 NA NA TRBV6-6 CASSSADTQYF TGTGCCAGCAGTTCTGCAGATACGCAGTATTTT
TRBJ2-7 NA TRBD2 TRBV28 CASSRPGGGSYEQYF TGTGCCAGCAGCCGCCCGGGGGGTGGCTCCTACGAGCAGTACTTC
TRBJ2-7 once NA TRBV13 CASSRTAGSSYEQYF TGTGCCAGCAGCCGGACCGCGGGGAGCTCCTACGAGCAGTACTTC
TRBJ2-7 NA NA TRBV14 CASSQEEGGEQYF TGTGCCAGCAGCCAAGAGGAGGGCGGGGAGCAGTACTTC
TRBJ2-1 NA TRBD1 TRBV6-5 CATRQGDPSYNEQFF TGTGCCACCCGACAGGGGGACCCTTCCTACAATGAGCAGTTCTTC
TRBJ1-4 NA NA TRBV9 CASSALEREEKLFF TGTGCCAGCAGCGCTTTGGAACGGGAGGAAAAACTGTTTTTT
TRBJ2-7 NA TRBD2 TRBV6-5 CASSYPSGATYEQYF TGTGCCAGCAGTTACCCCAGCGGGGCCACCTACGAGCAGTACTTC
TRBJ2-2 NA TRBD1 TRBV7-9 CASSGHGTGTSGELFF TGTGCCAGCAGCGGGCACGGGACAGGGACGAGCGGGGAGCTGTTTTTT
TRBJ2-7 NA TRBD1 TRBV10-3 CAARQGTYEQYF TGTGCCGCCCGACAGGGTACCTACGAGCAGTACTTC
TRBJ2-7 NA TRBD1 TRBV6-1 CASSERYRGYSYEQYF TGTGCCAGCAGTGAAAGGTACAGGGGGTACTCCTACGAGCAGTACTTC
TRBJ1-1 NA TRBD1 TRBV27 CASSLQGGSEAFF TGTGCCAGCAGTTTACAAGGGGGCAGCGAAGCTTTCTTT
TRBJ1-5 NA TRBD1 TRBV19 CASSMGQNNQPQHF TGTGCCAGTAGTATGGGACAGAACAATCAGCCCCAGCATTTT
TRBJ1-5 NA NA TRBV2 CASTTGSSNQPQHF TGTGCCAGCACGACAGGATCTAGCAATCAGCCCCAGCATTTT
TRBJ1-1 NA NA TRBV7-6 CASSPWGDTEAFF TGTGCCAGCAGCCCCTGGGGGGACACTGAAGCTTTCTTT
TRBJ2-7 NA TRBD2 TRBV29-1 CSATRLAEQYF TGCAGCGCCACTCGACTAGCCGAGCAGTACTTC
TRBJ2-7 NA NA TRBV5-5 CASSLGTDEQYF TGTGCCAGCAGCTTGGGGACTGACGAGCAGTACTTC
TRBJ1-5 NA TRBD1 TRBV27 CASSEGTGVAQPQHF TGTGCCAGCAGCGAAGGGACAGGGGTGGCTCAGCCCCAGCATTTT
TRBJ2-2 NA NA TRBV4-2 CASSQEGGFNTGELFF TGTGCCAGCAGCCAAGAAGGCGGTTTTAACACCGGGGAGCTGTTTTTT
TRBJ2-1 once TRBD1 TRBV29-1 CSVVSAGGLGSDEQFF TGCAGCGTTGTATCCGCAGGGGGCCTTGGGAGTGATGAGCAGTTCTTC
TRBJ2-3 NA NA TRBV5-1 CASSFLQARDTQYF TGCGCCAGCAGCTTTCTTCAAGCCCGAGATACGCAGTATTTT
TRBJ2-1 NA NA TRBV13 CASSLGVVSYNEQFF TGTGCCAGCAGCTTAGGTGTAGTCTCCTACAATGAGCAGTTCTTC
TRBJ1-6 once NA TRBV2 CASSVGISPLHF TGTGCCAGCAGCGTCGGGATTTCACCCCTCCACTTT
TRBJ1-4 few NA TRBV4-2 CASRGSSTGGGEKLFF TGTGCCAGCAGGGGCTCGTCGACAGGCGGGGGTGAAAAACTGTTTTTT
TRBJ2-1 NA TRBD2 TRBV12-5 CAVVPGTSGTSYNEQFF TGTGCTGTTGTTCCCGGGACTAGCGGGACCTCCTACAATGAGCAGTTCTTC
TRBJ1-5 once NA TRBV30 CAWSQNGNSNQPQHF TGTGCCTGGAGTCAGAACGGGAATAGCAATCAGCCCCAGCATTTT
TRBJ2-5 once NA TRBV7-8 CASSVADQETQYF TGTGCCAGCAGTGTTGCGGACCAAGAGACCCAGTACTTC
TRBJ2-5 NA NA TRBV5-1 CASSLRASSQETQYF TGCGCCAGCAGCCTCCGGGCTAGCAGCCAAGAGACCCAGTACTTC
TRBJ1-2 NA NA TRBV28 CASSGRRTYGYTF TGTGCCAGCAGTGGACGGAGGACCTATGGCTACACCTTC
TRBJ2-7 NA TRBD2 TRBV4-1 CASSPGLAGGSSYEQYF TGCGCCAGCAGCCCGGGACTAGCGGGAGGGAGCTCCTACGAGCAGTACTTC
TRBJ2-1 few NA TRBV10-3 CAISVGVEDEQFF TGTGCCATCAGTGTGGGAGTCGAGGATGAGCAGTTCTTC
TRBJ1-1 few NA TRBV5-6 CASSSVARDEAFF TGTGCCAGCAGCTCGGTGGCGCGGGATGAAGCTTTCTTT
TRBJ1-5 NA NA TRBV27 CASSLGAGYQPQHF TGTGCCAGCAGTTTAGGGGCAGGGTATCAGCCCCAGCATTTT
TRBJ2-3 NA TRBD2 TRBV6-1 CASSVEGLAGFRTDTQYF TGTGCCAGCAGTGTCGAGGGACTAGCGGGATTTCGCACAGATACGCAGTATTTT
TRBJ2-7 NA TRBD1 TRBV9 CASSGRDSSYEQYF TGTGCCAGCAGCGGCCGGGACAGCTCCTACGAGCAGTACTTC
TRBJ1-2 NA TRBD1 TRBV2 CASRSRDRSGYTF TGTGCCAGCAGGTCTCGGGACAGGTCTGGCTACACCTTC